These T cell receptor beta chains were read from a single sample in a study of CXCR3-negative and CXCR3-positive naive CD8 T cells. With the 5' RACE reads reprocessed, TCRdb shows one record per CDR3 protein and no DNA. This table lists some 150,000 distinct CDR3 sequences. The sample taken for sequencing was naive CXCR3+ CD8+ T cells from blood. Receptor source: a human donor in good health. Some clones in this sample may be carry-over from other donors' samples. The CDR3 runs from the conserved cysteine through the conserved F or W.

j_gene | v_gene | CDR3aa
TRBJ2-1 | TRBV10-3 | CAIGDSSGGAPGEQFF
TRBJ1-1 | TRBV10-2 | CASRLSGGKTEAFF
TRBJ2-1 | TRBV7-6 | CASSLGMSGTSGGNEQFF
TRBJ2-1 | TRBV9 | CASSPGGDIYNEQFF
TRBJ2-1 | TRBV7-9 | CASSPLRGYNEQFF
TRBJ2-7 | TRBV9 | CASSVGLAGAHYEQYF
TRBJ1-1 | TRBV4-3 | CASSQGTGLNTEAFF
TRBJ2-7 | TRBV6-6 | CASSYQLATEQYF
TRBJ2-1 | TRBV4-1 | CASSQESDNNEQFF
TRBJ1-3 | TRBV4-1 | CASSQATTGGGRNTIYF
TRBJ2-7 | TRBV20-1 | CSARQGLYEQYF
TRBJ1-2 | TRBV6-5 | CASSASRASADYGYTF
TRBJ2-1 | TRBV27 | CASSLTGEGNEQFF
TRBJ2-2 | TRBV5-1 | CASSLNANTGELFF
TRBJ2-2 | TRBV6-6 | CASSYSPDGPGELFF
TRBJ2-7 | TRBV5-6 | CASSRDKGSYEQYF
TRBJ2-7 | TRBV7-9 | CASSRLAGDYEQYF
TRBJ1-1 | TRBV12-3/TRBV12-4 | CASTFGTVEAFF
TRBJ2-7 | TRBV20-1 | CSTTFAWGLGYEQYF
TRBJ2-3 | TRBV6-5 | CASSLLAGQTDTQYF
TRBJ2-4 | TRBV28 | CASSFGFRGPKNIQYF
TRBJ2-5 | TRBV25-1 | CASIRGGTQYF
TRBJ2-3 | TRBV7-3 | CASSLGGDLGGDTQYF
TRBJ1-1 | TRBV12-3/TRBV12-4 | CASSNWGTGGLSTEAFF
TRBJ2-7 | TRBV4-3 | CASSQGAGSEQYF
TRBJ2-5 | TRBV20-1 | CSARDLAGGPGETQYF
TRBJ2-2 | TRBV6-6 | CASSYSVAHTGELFF
TRBJ2-1 | TRBV5-1 | CASSLSSLNEQFF
TRBJ2-1 | TRBV7-7 | CASSLGGSGSEQFF
TRBJ2-7 | TRBV21-1 | CASSRESAGQPHEQYF
TRBJ2-2 | TRBV9 | CASSPPGTGNTGELFF
TRBJ2-5 | TRBV28 | CASSLETGEETQYF